A single T cell receptor (beta chain) is shown here with its context. This CDR3 spans 15 amino acids. Germline V gene sequence: CDR1 SGHTA, CDR2 FQGNSA. V gave up 4 bases and J gave up 2 bases; unmatched junction bases: 5. Individuals aged about 18 to 100 years were recruited from roughly 23 US areas. The sample originates from a study of blood T cell repertoires in COVID-19. About the research overall: Acute and convalescent COVID-19 samples came from the United States, Italy and Spain.

Per the authors' pipeline: Amplified reference gene primers provided the basis for estimating nucleated cell counts. The method was immunoSEQ multiplex PCR; TCRdb's version includes in-frame clones alone and lacks a portion of them. Clone size and V and J calls were adopted from that table, with D and trimming inferred from the DNA. The table includes some 240,000 clones, 80% to 85% detected once. This chain connects TRBV7-2 to TRBJ2-7; 10 positions match TRBD2. This TCR came from a man aged 50 or older who had recovered from COVID-19. The sequencing sample was made of PBMCs or T cells enriched from blood (not recorded which). CDR3 sequence: CASSSSGRSAYEQYF. CDR3 nucleotides: TGTGCCAGCAGCTCTAGCGGGAGATCAGCCTACGAGCAGTACTTC.